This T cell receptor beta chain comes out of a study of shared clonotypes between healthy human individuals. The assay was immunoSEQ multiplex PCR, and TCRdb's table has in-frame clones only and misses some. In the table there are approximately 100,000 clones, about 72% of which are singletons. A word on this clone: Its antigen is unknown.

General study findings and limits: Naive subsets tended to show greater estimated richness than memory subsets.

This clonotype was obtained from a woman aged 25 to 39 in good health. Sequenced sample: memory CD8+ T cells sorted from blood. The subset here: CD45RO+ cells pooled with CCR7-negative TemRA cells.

The CDR3 spells CASSDPGLASHEQYF. Written as DNA, the CDR3 is TGTGCCAGCAGTGACCCCGGACTAGCGTCCCACGAGCAGTACTTC. The rearrangement links TRBV25-1 to TRBJ2-5, with 9 nucleotides matching TRBD2. TRBJ2-7 matches the DNA end more closely, so the J call is doubtful. This CDR3 contains 15 residues. The germline V gene encodes CDR1 MGHDK and CDR2 SYGVNS.